The T cell receptor (beta chain) described here comes from a study of cytomegalovirus exposure and HLA in healthy donors. PCR used 60 Vbeta primers and 13 Jbeta primers. The protocol was immunoSEQ multiplex PCR, while the TCRdb copy is restricted to in-frame clones and leaves out a portion. The sample shows roughly 120,000 clones, over 65% of them seen only once. Germline trimming cut 4 bases from V and 1 base from J; bases unmatched to any gene: 1. Germline V gene lookup returns CDR1 SGHTS and CDR2 YDEGEE. The CDR3 totals 13 residues. Whole-study findings and limits: In an earlier analysis, productive rearrangement rates for most beta V segments clustered near 87% or 30%. When the data were analyzed later, several of the most significant clusters appeared to be linked to common viral pathogens. Cytomegalovirus association was listed for around 180 TCR beta chains.

In regard to this clone: The antigen remains unidentified.

V is TRBV5-8 and J is TRBJ1-1; 7 positions agree with TRBD1. What was sequenced was PBMCs. This TCR derives from a man between 50 and 59 years old in good health and CMV-seronegative. Written as DNA, the CDR3 is TGTGCCAGCAGCGGGACAGAGAACACTGAAGCTTTCTTT. Its translation is CASSGTENTEAFF.